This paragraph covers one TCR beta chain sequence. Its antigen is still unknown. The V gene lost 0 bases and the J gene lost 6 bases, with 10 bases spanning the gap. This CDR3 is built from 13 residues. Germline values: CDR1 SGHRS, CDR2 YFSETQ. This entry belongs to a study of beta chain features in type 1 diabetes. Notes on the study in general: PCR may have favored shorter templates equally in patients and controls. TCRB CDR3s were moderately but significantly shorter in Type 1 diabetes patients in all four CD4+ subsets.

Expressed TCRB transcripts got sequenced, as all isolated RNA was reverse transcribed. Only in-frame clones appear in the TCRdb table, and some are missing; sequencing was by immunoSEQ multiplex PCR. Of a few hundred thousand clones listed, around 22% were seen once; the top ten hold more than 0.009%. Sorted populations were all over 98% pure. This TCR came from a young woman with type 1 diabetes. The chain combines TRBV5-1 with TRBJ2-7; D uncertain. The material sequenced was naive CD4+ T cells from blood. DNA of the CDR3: TGCGCCAGCAGCTTGGGTCCCGAGGCCGAGCAGTACTTC. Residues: CASSLGPEAEQYF.